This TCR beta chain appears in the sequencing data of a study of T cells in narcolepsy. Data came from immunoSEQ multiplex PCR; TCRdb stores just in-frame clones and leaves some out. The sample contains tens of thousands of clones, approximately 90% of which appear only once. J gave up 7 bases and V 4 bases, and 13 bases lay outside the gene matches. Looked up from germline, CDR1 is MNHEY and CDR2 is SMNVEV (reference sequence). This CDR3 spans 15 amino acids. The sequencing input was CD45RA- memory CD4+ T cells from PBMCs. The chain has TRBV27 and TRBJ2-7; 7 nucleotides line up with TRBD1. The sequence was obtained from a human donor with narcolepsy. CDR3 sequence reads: CASSSSRQGRREQYF. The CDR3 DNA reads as TGTGCCAGCAGTTCCTCTAGACAGGGCCGGAGAGAGCAGTACTTC.